What follows are 4 T cell receptor beta chains derived from one specimen sequenced in a study of human T cells and chemical hapten exposure. Indicated time point: pre-sensitization, week 0. The treatment here: therapeutic diphenylcyclopropenone sensitization with weekly scalp DPC. In TCRdb, the RACE reads were re-called with MiXCR into one record per CDR3 protein. The data hold about 98,000 distinct CDR3 sequences, with about a tenth observed a single time. Sample: whole blood, taken in connection with sensitization to the hapten diphenylcyclopropenone (DPC). These receptors came from an older woman with alopecia areata. Some clones in this sample may be carry-over from other donors' samples.

This clonotype was detected only a few times. V is TRBV12-5 and J is TRBJ2-1; TRBD2 matches 7 bases. V was pared by 7 bases and J by 8 bases, with 8 bases of the junction left unmatched. This CDR3 has 13 amino acids. Germline CDR1 is LGHNT and CDR2 is FRNRAP. The CDR3 protein is CASAGLVFHEQFF. CDR3 bases: TGTGCTAGTGCCGGACTAGTCTTCCATGAGCAGTTCTTC.

This clonotype is medium-sized by share. The rearrangement uses TRBV29-1 and TRBJ2-6; D may correspond to TRBD1 or TRBD2 (5 bases each). The CDR3 has 13 amino acids. Per germline, CDR1 SQVTM and CDR2 ANQGSEA. Deletions cut 5 bases from V and 4 bases from J, with 9 bases between. The CDR3 sequence: CSVKGTGANVLTF. The CDR3 DNA reads TGCAGCGTTAAGGGGACGGGGGCCAACGTCCTGACTTTC.

The gene calls are TRBV2 and TRBJ1-2; weak D call: TRBD1 (5 bases). Germline CDR1 reads SNHLY; CDR2 reads FYNNEI. This CDR3 region has 12 residues. CDR3 region: CAGGKKDYGYTF. CDR3 coding DNA: TGTGCGGGGGGAAAAAAAGATTATGGCTACACCTTC.

In its sample, this clonotype was seen many times. The rearrangement joins TRBV7-9 to TRBJ2-7; a possible D gene is TRBD1 (6 bases). The CDR3 runs to 14 residues. V shed 4 bases and J shed 5 bases, with 15 bases lying between them. Per germline, CDR1 SEHNR and CDR2 FQNEAQ (reference sequence). CDR3 bases: TGTGCCAGCAGCTCAGGGGCCTCGATCCACGAGCAGTACTTC. It codes for CASSSGASIHEQYF. Full variable domain (remainder filled in from reference TRBV7-9 and TRBJ2-7): DTGVSQNPRHKITKRGQNVTFRCDPISEHNRLYWYRQTLGQGPEFLTYFQNEAQLEKSRLLSDRFSAERPKGSFSTLEIQRTEQGDSAMYLCASSSGASIHEQYFGPGTRLTVT.